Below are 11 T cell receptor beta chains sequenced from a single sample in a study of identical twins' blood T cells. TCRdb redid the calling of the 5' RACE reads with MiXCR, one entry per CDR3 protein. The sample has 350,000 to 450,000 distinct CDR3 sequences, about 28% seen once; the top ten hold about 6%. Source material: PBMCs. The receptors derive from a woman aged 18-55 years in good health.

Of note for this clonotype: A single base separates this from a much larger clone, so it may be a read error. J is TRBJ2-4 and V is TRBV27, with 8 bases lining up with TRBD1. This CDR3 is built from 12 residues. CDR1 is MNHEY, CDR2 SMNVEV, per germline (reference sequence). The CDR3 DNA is TGTGCCAGGACAGGGGCAGAAAACATTCGGTACTTC. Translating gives CARTGAENIRYF.

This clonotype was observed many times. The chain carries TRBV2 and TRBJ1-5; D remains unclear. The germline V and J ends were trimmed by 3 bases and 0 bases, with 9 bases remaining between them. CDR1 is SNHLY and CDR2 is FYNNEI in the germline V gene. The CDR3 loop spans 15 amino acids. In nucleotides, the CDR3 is TGTGCCAGCAGTGAGGGGAAGTATAGCAATCAGCCCCAGCATTTT. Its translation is CASSEGKYSNQPQHF.

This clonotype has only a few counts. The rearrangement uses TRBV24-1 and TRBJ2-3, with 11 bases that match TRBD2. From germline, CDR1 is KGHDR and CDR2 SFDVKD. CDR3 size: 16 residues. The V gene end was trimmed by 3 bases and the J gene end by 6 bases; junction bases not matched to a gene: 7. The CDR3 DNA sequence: TGTGCCACCAGTGATCAGACTAGCGGGACCTCCGATACGCAGTATTTT. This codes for CATSDQTSGTSDTQYF.

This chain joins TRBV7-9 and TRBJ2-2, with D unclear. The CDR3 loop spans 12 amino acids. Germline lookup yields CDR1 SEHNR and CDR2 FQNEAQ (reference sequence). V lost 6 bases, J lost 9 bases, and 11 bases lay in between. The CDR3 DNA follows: TGTGCCAGCAGTCGCCTTCTCCGGGAGCTGTTTTTT. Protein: CASSRLLRELFF.

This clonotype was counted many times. The CDR3 nucleotides are TGTGCCAGCAGTTTGAATGTGAACACTGAAGCTTTCTTT. Translation gives CASSLNVNTEAFF. V gene TRBV12-3 or TRBV12-4 combines with J gene TRBJ1-1; D remains ambiguous. The CDR3 has 13 residues. V was clipped by 3 bases and J by 0 bases, with 5 bases between them.

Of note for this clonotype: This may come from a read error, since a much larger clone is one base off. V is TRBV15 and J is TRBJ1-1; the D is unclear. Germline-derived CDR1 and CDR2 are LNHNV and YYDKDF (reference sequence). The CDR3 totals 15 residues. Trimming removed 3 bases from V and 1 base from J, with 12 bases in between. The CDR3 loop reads CATSSRHLPNTEAFF. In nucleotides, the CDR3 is TGTGCCACCAGCAGTCGTCATTTACCGAACACTGAAGCTTTCTTT.

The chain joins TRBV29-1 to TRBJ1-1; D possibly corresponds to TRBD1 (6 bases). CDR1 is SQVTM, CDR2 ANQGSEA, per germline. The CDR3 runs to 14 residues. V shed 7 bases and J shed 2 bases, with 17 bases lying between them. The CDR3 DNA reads TGCAGCGCGGGGGTATCAGGGGACAACACTGAAGCTTTCTTT. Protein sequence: CSAGVSGDNTEAFF. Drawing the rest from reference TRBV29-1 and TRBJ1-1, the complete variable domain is SAVISQKPSRDICQRGTSLTIQCQVDSQVTMMFWYRQQPGQSLTLIATANQGSEATYESGFVIDKFPISRPNLTFSTLTVSNMSPEDSSIYLCSAGVSGDNTEAFFGQGTRLTVV.

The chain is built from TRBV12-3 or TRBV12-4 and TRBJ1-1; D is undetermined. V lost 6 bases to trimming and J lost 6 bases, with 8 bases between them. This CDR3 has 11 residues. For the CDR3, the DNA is TGTGCCAGCAGGGGAGGTTCTGAAGCTTTCTTT. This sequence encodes CASRGGSEAFF.

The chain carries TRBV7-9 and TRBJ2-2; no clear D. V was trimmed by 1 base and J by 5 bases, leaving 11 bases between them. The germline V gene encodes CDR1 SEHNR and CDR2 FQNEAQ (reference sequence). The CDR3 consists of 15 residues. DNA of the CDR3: TGTGCCAGCAGCTTAGTGCCCCTCCAAACCGGGGAGCTGTTTTTT. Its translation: CASSLVPLQTGELFF.

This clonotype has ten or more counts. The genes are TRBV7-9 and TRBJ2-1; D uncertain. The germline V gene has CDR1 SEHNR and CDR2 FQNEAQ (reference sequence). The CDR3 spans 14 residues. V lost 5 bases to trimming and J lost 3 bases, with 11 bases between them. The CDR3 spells CASSPGLGYNEQFF. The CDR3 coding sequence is TGTGCCAGCAGCCCAGGCCTGGGCTACAATGAGCAGTTCTTC.

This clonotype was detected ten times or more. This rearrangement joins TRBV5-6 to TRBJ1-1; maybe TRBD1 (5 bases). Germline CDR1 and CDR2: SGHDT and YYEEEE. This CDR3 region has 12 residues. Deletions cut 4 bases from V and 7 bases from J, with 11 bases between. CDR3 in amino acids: CASSLDRREAFF. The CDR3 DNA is TGTGCCAGCAGCCTAGACAGACGTGAAGCTTTCTTT.